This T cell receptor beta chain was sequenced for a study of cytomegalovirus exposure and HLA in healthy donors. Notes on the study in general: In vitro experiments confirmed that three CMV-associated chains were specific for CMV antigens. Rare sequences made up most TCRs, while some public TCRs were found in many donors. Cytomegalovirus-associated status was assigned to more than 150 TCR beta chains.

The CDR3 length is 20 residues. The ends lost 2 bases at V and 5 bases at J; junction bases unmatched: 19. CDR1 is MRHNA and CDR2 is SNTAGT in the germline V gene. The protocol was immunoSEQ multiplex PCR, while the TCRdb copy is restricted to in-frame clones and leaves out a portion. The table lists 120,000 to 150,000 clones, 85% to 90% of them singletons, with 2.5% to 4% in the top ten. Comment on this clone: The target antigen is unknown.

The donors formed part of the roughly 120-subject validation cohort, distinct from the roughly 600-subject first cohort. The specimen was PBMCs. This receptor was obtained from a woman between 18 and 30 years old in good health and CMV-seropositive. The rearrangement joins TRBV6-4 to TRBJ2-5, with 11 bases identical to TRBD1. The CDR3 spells CASSDHTDNPWDRGSETQYF. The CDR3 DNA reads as TGTGCCAGCAGTGACCATACCGATAACCCTTGGGACAGGGGGAGTGAGACCCAGTACTTC.